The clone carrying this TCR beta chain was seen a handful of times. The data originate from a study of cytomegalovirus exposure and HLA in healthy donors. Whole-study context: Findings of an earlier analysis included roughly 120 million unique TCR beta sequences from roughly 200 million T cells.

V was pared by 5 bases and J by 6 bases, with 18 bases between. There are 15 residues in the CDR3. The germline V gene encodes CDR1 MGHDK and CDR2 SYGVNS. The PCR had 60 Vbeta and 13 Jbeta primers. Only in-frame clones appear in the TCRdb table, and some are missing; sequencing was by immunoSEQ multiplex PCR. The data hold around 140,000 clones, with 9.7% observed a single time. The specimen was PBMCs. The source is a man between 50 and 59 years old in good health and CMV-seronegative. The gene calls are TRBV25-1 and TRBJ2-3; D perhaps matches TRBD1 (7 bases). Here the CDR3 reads CASSHKRGTADTQYF. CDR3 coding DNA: TGTGCCAGCAGTCACAAACGGGGGACAGCCGATACGCAGTATTTT. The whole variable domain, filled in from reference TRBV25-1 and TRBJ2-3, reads EADIYQTPRYLVIGTGKKITLECSQTMGHDKMYWYQQDPGMELHLIHYSYGVNSTEKGDLSSESTVSRIRTEHFPLTLESARPSHTSQYLCASSHKRGTADTQYFGPGTRLTVL.